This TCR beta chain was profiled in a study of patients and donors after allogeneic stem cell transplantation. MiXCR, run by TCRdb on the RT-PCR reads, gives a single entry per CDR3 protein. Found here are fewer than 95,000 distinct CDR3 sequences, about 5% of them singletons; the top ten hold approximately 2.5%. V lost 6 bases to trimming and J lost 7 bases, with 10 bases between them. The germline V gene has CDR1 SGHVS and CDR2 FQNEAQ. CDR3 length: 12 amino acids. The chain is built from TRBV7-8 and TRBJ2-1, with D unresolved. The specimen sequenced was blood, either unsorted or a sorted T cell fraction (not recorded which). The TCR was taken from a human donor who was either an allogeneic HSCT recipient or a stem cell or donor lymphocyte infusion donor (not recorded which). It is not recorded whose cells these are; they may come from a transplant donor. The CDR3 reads CASRVRVNEQFF. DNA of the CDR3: TGTGCCAGCAGGGTCCGCGTGAATGAGCAGTTCTTC.